This TCR beta chain was identified during a study of CD8 T cells in Susac syndrome. The controls were healthy donors who were matched for age and sex. Negative isolation was used for CD8+ and CD4+ T cells and FACS enrichment for TEMRA cells. From germline, CDR1 is LGHNA and CDR2 YSLEER. The CDR3 extends over 17 amino acids. The V end was cut by 1 base, the J end by 4 bases, with 18 bases between. Random-hexamer reverse transcription was applied to roughly 0.5 to 1 ug RNA. Amplification of TCR beta CDR3 spanned 54 Vbeta and 13 Jbeta via immunoSEQ multiplex PCR. From the immunoSEQ multiplex PCR reads, TCRdb called clonotypes with MiXCR, one entry per CDR3 protein. The sample contains under 200,000 distinct CDR3 sequences, around 90% of which appear only once.

The sequence came from a human donor in good health. The material sequenced was CD4+ T cells from PBMCs. This chain joins TRBV4-3 and TRBJ2-3; the D is unclear. DNA for the CDR3: TGCGCCAGCAGCCAAGGGTACACGGCCGGAGAAGCAGATACGCAGTATTTT. This translates into CASSQGYTAGEADTQYF.